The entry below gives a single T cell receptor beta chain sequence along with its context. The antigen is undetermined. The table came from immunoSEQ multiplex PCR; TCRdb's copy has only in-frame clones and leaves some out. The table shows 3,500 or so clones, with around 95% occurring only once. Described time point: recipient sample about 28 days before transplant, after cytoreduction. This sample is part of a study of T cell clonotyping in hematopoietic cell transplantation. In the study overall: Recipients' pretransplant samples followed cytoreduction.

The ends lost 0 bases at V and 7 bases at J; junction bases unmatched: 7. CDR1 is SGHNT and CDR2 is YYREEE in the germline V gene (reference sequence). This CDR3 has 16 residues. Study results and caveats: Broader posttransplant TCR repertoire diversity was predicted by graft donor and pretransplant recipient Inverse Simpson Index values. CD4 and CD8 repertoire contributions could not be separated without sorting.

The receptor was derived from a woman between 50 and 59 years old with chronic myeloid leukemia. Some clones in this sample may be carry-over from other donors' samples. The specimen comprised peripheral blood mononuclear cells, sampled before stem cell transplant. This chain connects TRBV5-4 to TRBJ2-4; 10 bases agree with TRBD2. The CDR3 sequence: CASSLAPSGSGNIQYF. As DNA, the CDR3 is TGTGCCAGCAGCTTGGCCCCTAGCGGGAGCGGCAACATTCAGTACTTC. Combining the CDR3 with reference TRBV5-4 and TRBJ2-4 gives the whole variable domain ETGVTQSPTHLIKTRGQQVTLRCSSQSGHNTVSWYQQALGQGPQFIFQYYREEENGRGNFPPRFSGLQFPNYSSELNVNALELDDSALYLCASSLAPSGSGNIQYFGAGTRLSVL.